Sequencing of this TCR beta chain was carried out in a study of PD-L1 blockade in urothelial cancer. About the research overall: Atezolizumab was started by patients in 2014 at 1,200 mg intravenously every 3 weeks. At 6 weeks and at 3 weeks (second dose) after treatment start, blood was analyzed.

Notes on the study in general: Having blood TCR clonality under the median before treatment predicted better survival.

To note about this clone: Its antigen is currently unknown.

From germline, CDR1 is ENHRY and CDR2 SYGVKD. This CDR3 has 15 amino acids. The ends were cut back, 4 bases at V and 0 bases at J, with 13 bases in the middle. Sample contribution per patient ranged from 1 to 8, covering pretreatment and on-treatment. Clones were read by immunoSEQ multiplex PCR, and TCRdb kept only the in-frame ones, dropping some. The sample includes about 100,000 clones, about 90% of them seen just once. The sequence came from a woman aged 80 or over with urothelial cancer. This chain links TRBV10-3 with TRBJ2-7, with D tentatively TRBD1 (6 bases). Material: PBMCs, obtained around atezolizumab (anti-PD-L1) treatment. CDR3 sequence: CAISGRGSSSYEQYF. The CDR3 nucleotides read TGTGCCATCAGTGGCAGGGGAAGTTCCTCCTACGAGCAGTACTTC.